This T cell receptor (beta chain) originates from a study of post-analysis software for immune sequencing data. General study results and limits: Five TRBV segments occurring more often in patients than controls included TRBV5-6, TRBV5-1 and TRBV20-1.

Unmatched junction bases numbered 4, after V lost 0 bases and J lost 6 bases. Per germline, CDR1 SQVTM and CDR2 ANQGSEA. The CDR3 extends over 13 amino acids. Details on this clonotype: The antigen is undetermined.

TCR beta libraries were prepared from cDNA with unique molecular identifiers. MiXCR, applied by TCRdb to the PCR reads, yields one record per CDR3 protein. The sample records approximately 440,000 distinct CDR3 sequences, under 55% being singletons. The sample comprised blood. The receptor was derived from a girl aged 5-17 years with multiple sclerosis. The chain combines TRBV29-1 with TRBJ1-2; 7 bases align to TRBD1. The CDR3 nucleotides read TGCAGCGTTGAAGAAGACAGGGCGCATGGCTACACCTTC. Translating it yields CSVEEDRAHGYTF.